These 10 T cell receptor beta chains were all obtained from the same sample, sequenced in a study of vaccination and CD4 T cells after COVID-19 (dated by TCRdb to 2022 to 2024). Libraries were made using PCR. Sequencing was carried out with an Illumina iSeq 100. TCR sequencing of DNA from cultured CD4+ T cells used the Oncomine TCR Beta short-read assay at the Johns Hopkins FTIC core. Using fastp trimming at Q25 and MiXCR clonotype assembly, TCRdb reanalyzed the public sequencing data and kept in-frame beta chains. Every CDR3 protein is listed once, alongside the most common genes and DNA of its rows. In this sample the table shows about 20,000 distinct CDR3 sequences, about 50% of which occur a single time. Of the sample, over 7% falls within the top ten clones. Which antigens these TCRs recognize remains unknown. This sample's treatment or condition label indicates: approximately 9-day PBMC culture with coronavirus spike peptide pools or control peptides (ViraFEST assay).

Input material: CD4+ T cells from blood, cultured in vitro. All receptors derive from a human donor who had recovered from COVID-19.

For this clonotype: One end of the junction does not line up with germline, which may come from a read error. This chain connects TRBV27 to TRBJ1-1; D is unclear. Germline values: CDR1 MNHEY, CDR2 SMNVEV (reference sequence). This CDR3 comprises 13 residues. The DNA for the CDR3 is TGTACCAGCAGTTCCCGGAGGAACACTGAAGCTTTCTTT. It codes for CTSSSRRNTEAFF.

This clonotype was detected only a few times. The chain links TRBV20-1 to TRBJ2-5, with 7 bases identical to TRBD2. In germline, CDR1 is DFQATT, CDR2 SNEGSKA (reference sequence). The CDR3 totals 14 residues. Unmatched junction bases numbered 10, after V lost 4 bases and J lost 5 bases. The DNA for the CDR3 is TGCAGTGCTATGGGACTAAGAACCCCGGAGACCCAGTACTTC. It is translated as CSAMGLRTPETQYF.

CDR3 amino acids: CASSTGVPETQYF. In DNA, the CDR3 is TGTGCCAGCAGTACGGGGGTGCCAGAGACCCAGTACTTC. This chain connects TRBV9 to TRBJ2-5; D may be TRBD2 (6 bases). Trimming removed 5 bases at V and 4 bases at J, with 12 bases between. CDR1 SGDLS and CDR2 YYNGEE come from the germline V gene. The CDR3 is 13 amino acids.

The chain has TRBV6-1 and TRBJ1-2; no clear D gene. The CDR3 totals 15 residues. The V gene's germline CDR1 is MNHNS and CDR2 SASEGT. V lost 5 bases to trimming and J lost 0 bases, with 13 bases between them. In DNA form, the CDR3 reads TGTGCCAGCAGTCCCGGCGTGGTGTCTAACTATGGCTACACCTTC. Protein sequence: CASSPGVVSNYGYTF.

This clonotype was seen only once. The CDR3 loop reads CASSSEGVGLETQYF. The CDR3 DNA sequence: TGTGCCAGCAGCTCCGAGGGTGTGGGGCTAGAGACCCAGTACTTC. This chain links TRBV7-2 with TRBJ2-5, with D perhaps TRBD1 or TRBD2 (5 bases each). The CDR3 has 15 residues. V was shortened by 4 bases and J by 4 bases, with 16 bases between the two germline ends. The germline gives CDR1 SGHTA, CDR2 FQGNSA.

The chain carries TRBV10-3 and TRBJ2-1; D tentatively reads TRBD1 or TRBD2 (5 bases each). This CDR3 has 12 amino acids. Trimming left V 3 bases short and J 12 bases short, with 12 bases between. Germline CDR1 is ENHRY and CDR2 is SYGVKD. CDR3 in DNA: TGTGCCATCAGTGATGTGGGGGTTGGGCAGTTCTTC. Translated: CAISDVGVGQFF.

This clonotype was counted a few times. One end of the junction does not line up with germline, which may come from a read error. The J gene is TRBJ2-4, the V gene TRBV15; no definite D call. This CDR3 has 12 residues. From germline, CDR1 is LNHNV and CDR2 YYDKDF (reference sequence). CDR3 sequence: CATSKDRLPPRF. The CDR3 DNA reads as TGTGCCACCAGTAAGGATCGACTGCCACCCCGCTTC. Together with reference TRBV15 and TRBJ2-4, the CDR3 gives the full variable domain: DAMVIQNPRYQVTQFGKPVTLSCSQTLNHNVMYWYQQKSSQAPKLLFHYYDKDFNNEADTPDNFQSRRPNTSFCFLDIRSPGLGDTAMYLCATSKDRLPPRFGAGTRLSVL.

This clonotype was detected a few times. The rearrangement links TRBV20-1 to TRBJ2-3; 9 bases line up with TRBD2. Looked up from germline, CDR1 is DFQATT and CDR2 is SNEGSKA (reference sequence). J lost 1 base, V lost 0 bases, and 2 bases had no gene match. This CDR3 region has 15 residues. CDR3 protein: CSAREQRGGTDTQYF. CDR3 DNA sequence: TGCAGTGCTAGAGAACAGCGGGGGGGCACAGATACGCAGTATTTT.

This clonotype was seen a handful of times. The J gene is TRBJ1-5, the V gene TRBV15; possibly TRBD1 for D (6 bases). Trimming took off 0 bases at V and 3 bases at J, with 15 bases between the two ends. The CDR3 extends over 17 amino acids. CDR1 is LNHNV, CDR2 YYDKDF, per germline (reference sequence). CDR3 in DNA: TGTGCCACCAGCAGAGAAGGCCCAGGGGCCCCCAATCAGCCCCAGCATTTT. Encoded protein: CATSREGPGAPNQPQHF.

J is TRBJ1-5 and V is TRBV7-9; tentative D call: TRBD1 (5 bases). With 5 bases removed from V and 6 bases from J, the gap between germline ends came to 14 bases. The CDR3 totals 14 residues. Germline V gives CDR1 SEHNR, CDR2 FQNEAQ (reference sequence). CDR3 sequence: CASSPGSPGQPQHF. The CDR3 nucleotides read TGTGCCAGCAGCCCAGGGTCACCCGGTCAGCCCCAGCATTTT.